The rows below give T cell receptor beta chains drawn from one sample of a study of cytomegalovirus exposure and HLA in healthy donors. Assay: immunoSEQ multiplex PCR; the TCRdb copy retains only in-frame clones and omits some. The sample gives about 130,000 clones, 89% of which show up once; 1.1% is in the top ten. Sequences were obtained from PBMCs. These receptors were taken from a woman aged 18-29 years in good health and CMV-seronegative. The CDR3 runs from the conserved cysteine through the conserved F or W. Fields, in order: J gene, D gene, V gene, clone size, CDR3 DNA, CDR3 protein. A D gene is named only where the DNA matches it firmly. Rows give clone size only sometimes, using once, few, many, or a class for an expanded clone.

J gene: TRBJ1-1; D gene: TRBD1; V gene: TRBV11-2; clone size: few; CDR3 DNA: TGTGCCAGCAGCTTCGTGCGGGACAGGGGGCAAGCTTTCTTT; CDR3 protein: CASSFVRDRGQAFF
J gene: TRBJ2-3; D gene: TRBD2; V gene: TRBV6-1; clone size: .; CDR3 DNA: TGTGCCAGTACTAGCGGGGGAACTAGCACAGATACGCAGTATTTT; CDR3 protein: CASTSGGTSTDTQYF
J gene: TRBJ1-2; D gene: .; V gene: TRBV28; clone size: .; CDR3 DNA: TGTGCCAGCAGTTTATACAGGGTCGATGGCTACACCTTC; CDR3 protein: CASSLYRVDGYTF
J gene: TRBJ2-2; D gene: TRBD2; V gene: TRBV9; clone size: .; CDR3 DNA: TGTGCCAGCAGCGAGAGCCTAGCGGGAGTTGGGGAGCTGTTTTTT; CDR3 protein: CASSESLAGVGELFF
J gene: TRBJ1-2; D gene: .; V gene: TRBV7-2; clone size: few; CDR3 DNA: TGTGCCAGCAGCTCCGCAGGGGCAACTCTCTATGGCTACACCTTC; CDR3 protein: CASSSAGATLYGYTF
J gene: TRBJ1-1; D gene: TRBD1; V gene: TRBV6-5; clone size: .; CDR3 DNA: TGTGCCAGCAACCACGGGGGACAGGGGAACACTGAAGCTTTCTTT; CDR3 protein: CASNHGGQGNTEAFF
J gene: TRBJ1-1; D gene: .; V gene: TRBV19; clone size: .; CDR3 DNA: TGTGCCAGTAACACCTTTGGGGGGATGAATACTGAAGCTTTCTTT; CDR3 protein: CASNTFGGMNTEAFF
J gene: TRBJ1-4; D gene: .; V gene: TRBV5-1; clone size: .; CDR3 DNA: TGCGCCAGCAGCTTACGGTATAATGAAAAACTGTTTTTT; CDR3 protein: CASSLRYNEKLFF
J gene: TRBJ1-1; D gene: .; V gene: TRBV30; clone size: once; CDR3 DNA: TGTGCCTGGACTGTCAGGTGGAACACTGAAGCTTTCTTT; CDR3 protein: CAWTVRWNTEAFF
J gene: TRBJ1-1; D gene: .; V gene: TRBV19; clone size: .; CDR3 DNA: TGTGCCAGTGTCTCGGGAGGAACTGAAGCTTTCTTT; CDR3 protein: CASVSGGTEAFF
J gene: TRBJ2-3; D gene: TRBD2; V gene: TRBV9; clone size: .; CDR3 DNA: TGTGCCAGCAGCGTAGCTCTAGCGGGGGAGGATACGCAGTATTTT; CDR3 protein: CASSVALAGEDTQYF
J gene: TRBJ2-4; D gene: .; V gene: TRBV27; clone size: .; CDR3 DNA: TGTGCCAGCAGTGAGAACATTCAGTACTTC; CDR3 protein: CASSENIQYF
J gene: TRBJ1-1; D gene: .; V gene: TRBV9; clone size: .; CDR3 DNA: TGTGCCAGCAGCGTTGAAGGGGACACTGAAGCTTTCTTT; CDR3 protein: CASSVEGDTEAFF
J gene: TRBJ2-1; D gene: TRBD2; V gene: TRBV6-1; clone size: .; CDR3 DNA: TGTGCCAGCAGTTTTAGCGGGACCGGCTACAATGAGCAGTTCTTC; CDR3 protein: CASSFSGTGYNEQFF
J gene: TRBJ1-5; D gene: .; V gene: TRBV27; clone size: once; CDR3 DNA: TGTGCCAGCAAGGTGGCGGGTAGCAATCAGCCCCAGCATTTT; CDR3 protein: CASKVAGSNQPQHF
J gene: TRBJ2-6; D gene: TRBD1; V gene: TRBV5-1; clone size: .; CDR3 DNA: TGCGCCAGCAGCAGCCGGACAGGAGCCTCTGGGGCCAACGTCCTGACTTTC; CDR3 protein: CASSSRTGASGANVLTF
J gene: TRBJ2-2; D gene: TRBD2; V gene: TRBV11-2; clone size: .; CDR3 DNA: TGTGCCAGCAGCCTAGCGGGAGGACCCGGGGAGCTGTTTTTT; CDR3 protein: CASSLAGGPGELFF
J gene: TRBJ1-4; D gene: .; V gene: TRBV6-5; clone size: .; CDR3 DNA: TGTGCCAGCAGTTACTCTGGGGGGAAACTGTTTTTT; CDR3 protein: CASSYSGGKLFF
J gene: TRBJ2-7; D gene: .; V gene: TRBV11-2; clone size: .; CDR3 DNA: TGTGCCAGCAGCTCTCTCGGGGACTCGCCCTACGAGCAGTACTTC; CDR3 protein: CASSSLGDSPYEQYF
J gene: TRBJ1-1; D gene: .; V gene: TRBV30; clone size: .; CDR3 DNA: TGTGCCTGGACCGATGGGTCGAGGACTGAAGCTTTCTTT; CDR3 protein: CAWTDGSRTEAFF
J gene: TRBJ2-5; D gene: TRBD2; V gene: TRBV28; clone size: .; CDR3 DNA: TGTGCCAGCCTGACTAGCGGACAAGAGACCCAGTACTTC; CDR3 protein: CASLTSGQETQYF
J gene: TRBJ2-4; D gene: .; V gene: TRBV25-1; clone size: .; CDR3 DNA: TGTGCCAGCAGGGGAGAAGACATTCAGTACTTC; CDR3 protein: CASRGEDIQYF
J gene: TRBJ2-2; D gene: .; V gene: TRBV6-1; clone size: .; CDR3 DNA: TGTGCCAGCAGTGAACTCCGACAGTTGGTCACCGGGGAGCTGTTTTTT; CDR3 protein: CASSELRQLVTGELFF
J gene: TRBJ1-5; D gene: .; V gene: TRBV6-5; clone size: .; CDR3 DNA: TGTGCCAGCAGGAGGATGGACAATCAGCCCCAGCATTTT; CDR3 protein: CASRRMDNQPQHF
J gene: TRBJ2-1; D gene: TRBD2; V gene: TRBV29-1; clone size: .; CDR3 DNA: TGCAGCGTTGTTACCGGGACTAGTATAAACAATGAGCAGTTCTTC; CDR3 protein: CSVVTGTSINNEQFF
J gene: TRBJ1-3; D gene: .; V gene: TRBV30; clone size: .; CDR3 DNA: TGTGCCTGGAGTCTACCGAACAGGGCCTCCCCTGGAAACACCATATATTTT; CDR3 protein: CAWSLPNRASPGNTIYF
J gene: TRBJ1-1; D gene: .; V gene: TRBV29-1; clone size: .; CDR3 DNA: TGCAGCGTAGGAAGGGGATTCGGAGCTTTCTTT; CDR3 protein: CSVGRGFGAFF
J gene: TRBJ1-1; D gene: TRBD1; V gene: TRBV7-9; clone size: .; CDR3 DNA: TGTGCCAGCAGACATCAGGACAGGGCAAACACTGAAGCTTTCTTT; CDR3 protein: CASRHQDRANTEAFF
J gene: TRBJ1-1; D gene: TRBD1; V gene: TRBV5-1; clone size: .; CDR3 DNA: TGCGCCAGTCAGGACAGGCCAGACATGAACACTGAAGCTTTCTTT; CDR3 protein: CASQDRPDMNTEAFF
J gene: TRBJ1-1; D gene: TRBD1; V gene: TRBV18; clone size: .; CDR3 DNA: TGTGCCAGCTCACCGGGTTGGACAGGGGACACTGAAGCTTTCTTT; CDR3 protein: CASSPGWTGDTEAFF